These T cell receptor beta chains were read from a single sample in a study of blood T cell repertoires in COVID-19. Sequencing was performed with immunoSEQ multiplex PCR; in TCRdb, only in-frame clones are kept and a portion is missing. The sample contains about 80,000 clones, around 81% of which appear only once. The sequenced sample consisted of peripheral blood. The source is a human donor in a cohort sampled during active COVID-19. CDR3s include the opening cysteine and the closing phenylalanine or tryptophan. D genes are given only for firm matches. The size entry is marked missing in some rows and otherwise reads once, few, many or a size class.

V gene,J gene,D gene,clone size,CDR3 DNA,CDR3 protein
TRBV3-1/TRBV3-2,TRBJ2-2,TRBD2,-,TGTGCCAGCAGCCAAGATGATAGGCTAGCGGGGGGTTCCGGGGAGCTGTTTTTT,CASSQDDRLAGGSGELFF
TRBV6-1,TRBJ2-3,TRBD1,-,TGTGCCAGCAGTGAAGCGACAGGGGGCGCAGATACGCAGTATTTT,CASSEATGGADTQYF
TRBV3-1/TRBV3-2,TRBJ2-3,-,medium-sized,TGTGCCAGCAGCCAAGGGGCGCAAGGAGATACGCAGTATTTT,CASSQGAQGDTQYF
TRBV3-1/TRBV3-2,TRBJ1-2,TRBD1,once,TGTGCCAGCAGCTTCCCCGGGACAGGGGACGGCTACACCTTC,CASSFPGTGDGYTF
TRBV14,TRBJ2-3,-,once,TGTGCCAGCAGCCAAGCCAGGGTGATTCAAGGAGATACGCAGTATTTT,CASSQARVIQGDTQYF
TRBV9,TRBJ2-2,-,-,TGTGCCAGCAGCCCCCGGGGGATGGCCCGGGAGCTGTTTTTT,CASSPRGMARELFF
TRBV5-1,TRBJ2-7,TRBD1,-,TGCGCCAGCAGCATCGGCCTGGACAGGGGTGTTAAAGAGCAGTACTTC,CASSIGLDRGVKEQYF
TRBV2,TRBJ2-2,TRBD1,-,TGTGCCAGCAGTGAAATCACAGGGGTCACCGGGGAGCTGTTTTTT,CASSEITGVTGELFF
TRBV11-3,TRBJ2-7,TRBD2,-,TGTGCCAGCAGCTTTTCTAGCGGGAGGGTCTACGAGCAGTACTTC,CASSFSSGRVYEQYF
TRBV19,TRBJ2-5,TRBD2,-,TGTGCCAGTACCCACCTAGCGGGGGGGGCGGAGACCCAGTACTTC,CASTHLAGGAETQYF
TRBV28,TRBJ1-2,TRBD1,few,TGTGCCAGCGTCTCTCTCACAGGGGGCGGGTTTGGCTACACCTTC,CASVSLTGGGFGYTF
TRBV7-7,TRBJ2-3,TRBD2,-,TGTGCCAGCAGCTCAGGGCGGGGGGGGACGACAGATACGCAGTATTTT,CASSSGRGGTTDTQYF
TRBV6-5,TRBJ1-1,TRBD1,-,TGTGCCAGCAGTTTGGGGACAGGGAGTGCTTTCTTT,CASSLGTGSAFF
TRBV5-1,TRBJ1-4,-,-,TGCGCCAGCAGCTCAGAGACTTCTTGGGAAAAACTGTTTTTT,CASSSETSWEKLFF
TRBV10-3,TRBJ2-3,TRBD2,-,TGTGCCATCAGTGCTACGGGGCGGGGGGGGCCTACGCAGTATTTT,CAISATGRGGPTQYF
TRBV6-4,TRBJ1-6,TRBD1,-,TGTGCCAGCAGCGCAGGGGGCGGCAATTCACCCCTCCACTTT,CASSAGGGNSPLHF
TRBV6-5,TRBJ1-5,-,-,TGTGCCAGCAGTTACTCAGGGAGGCATCAGCCCCAGCATTTT,CASSYSGRHQPQHF
TRBV18,TRBJ2-6,-,-,TGTGCCAGCTCACCAGGACAGTCTGGGGCCAACGTCCTGACTTTC,CASSPGQSGANVLTF
TRBV7-2,TRBJ1-2,-,-,TGTGCCAGCAGCCCGCGAACGGGGGGCTACACCTTC,CASSPRTGGYTF
TRBV6-1,TRBJ1-5,-,-,TGTGCCAGCAGTGAAGGGAAAAACAGGGGCAATCAGCCCCAGCATTTT,CASSEGKNRGNQPQHF
TRBV6-2/TRBV6-3,TRBJ2-3,TRBD2,-,TGTGCCAGCAGCCGGCAGGGACTACCTGGCACAGATACGCAGTATTTT,CASSRQGLPGTDTQYF
TRBV28,TRBJ1-5,-,once,TGTGCCACCGTATCGACAGGACTTCATTTCCAGCCCCAGCATTTT,CATVSTGLHFQPQHF
TRBV6-2/TRBV6-3,TRBJ2-1,TRBD1,-,TGTGCCAGCAGCTCTCCCCAGGACAGGGGGGCGAATGAGCAGTTCTTC,CASSSPQDRGANEQFF
TRBV14,TRBJ2-5,TRBD2,-,TGTGCCAGCAGCCGGGGAGGGACTCAAGAGACCCAGTACTTC,CASSRGGTQETQYF